This is a list of T cell receptor beta chains from one sample in a study of shared clonotypes between healthy human individuals. Clones were sequenced by immunoSEQ multiplex PCR, and TCRdb holds only the in-frame ones, with some missing. Among about 1.5 million clones listed, roughly 95% were seen once. What was sequenced was naive CD4+ T cells sorted from blood. Every receptor here comes from a man aged 25 to 40 in good health. Both conserved end residues are trimmed from each CDR3.

TRBJ2-3	TRBV11-2	ASSSRWGGMTDTQY
TRBJ1-4	TRBV6-1	ASSGGGPTNEKLF
TRBJ2-3	TRBV19	ASSLGPNRADTQY
TRBJ1-4	TRBV9	ASSVEGLGKLF
TRBJ2-7	TRBV28	ATRTGFDEQY
TRBJ2-1	TRBV7-9	ASSFRESGRVNEQF
TRBJ1-5	TRBV2	ASSDPTVDQPQH
TRBJ2-1	TRBV5-4	ASSLLAGGRDEQF
TRBJ2-7	TRBV15	ATSRAGTSGFYEQY
TRBJ1-5	TRBV5-5	ASSPLGFLGPQH
TRBJ2-1	TRBV9	ASSPRTGNPQTDEQF
TRBJ2-1	TRBV7-2	ASSQAVSEQF
TRBJ1-3	TRBV19	ASSIAGTVGNTIY
TRBJ1-1	TRBV19	ASSIVPLWNTEAF
TRBJ1-2	TRBV6-6	ASSYLVDFNYGYT
TRBJ2-1	TRBV6-5	ASSYSILAVHNEQF
TRBJ1-2	TRBV30	AWSVRQEGGYT
TRBJ2-2	TRBV5-1	ASSFGLLRNTGELF
TRBJ2-1	TRBV19	ASSILSRGLKF
TRBJ2-1	TRBV28	ASSSLAAGWNEQF
TRBJ1-2	TRBV4-3	ASSQGGTGLLYGYT
TRBJ1-5	TRBV28	ASHPSYSNQPQH
TRBJ2-1	TRBV5-1	ASSLADSTYNEQF
TRBJ2-3	TRBV29-1	SVDSLGFDSTDTQY
TRBJ1-4	TRBV6-5	ASSYSRDGTNEKLF
TRBJ2-1	TRBV7-9	ASSLGQGRDSYNEQF
TRBJ1-1	TRBV5-5	ASSFFQGQLNTEAF
TRBJ2-2	TRBV5-1	ASSSQPRQGADTGELF
TRBJ2-5	TRBV12-5	ASGRTGAIQETQY
TRBJ2-3	TRBV27	ASSLIPYTDTQY
TRBJ2-3	TRBV18	ASSPPTRSGTDTQY
TRBJ2-2	TRBV5-6	ASSLWGIYTGELF
TRBJ2-3	TRBV5-6	ASSLAGTGTDTQY
TRBJ1-1	TRBV5-4	ASSPRSGRMNTEAF
TRBJ2-7	TRBV6-1	ASSDRTASYEQY
TRBJ1-1	TRBV28	ASSVVQGAIMTEAF
TRBJ2-1	TRBV5-5	ASSRSDRGYNEQF
TRBJ2-1	TRBV4-2	ASSQGQGTSGNYNEQF